This is a list of T cell receptor beta chains from one sample in a study of blood T cell repertoires in COVID-19. The assay was immunoSEQ multiplex PCR, and TCRdb's table has in-frame clones only and misses some. The repertoire holds some 270,000 clones, with roughly 84% as singletons. Sample: peripheral blood. The origin of the receptors is a woman aged 40 to 55 who had recovered from COVID-19. Each CDR3 is given with its conserved first and last residue. Only some rows state a clone size, as once, few, many or a class for expanded clones.

19	TRBV7-3	-	TRBJ2-6	CASSPQTSGSYSGANVLTF
16	TRBV27	-	TRBJ2-1	CASSLAGLSSYNEQFF
14	TRBV6-6	-	TRBJ2-3	CASSFTPSTDTQYF
16	TRBV6-6	few	TRBJ2-7	CASIPGEGGAFYEQYF
11	TRBV20-1	-	TRBJ2-7	CSATQGFEQYF
14	TRBV6-5	-	TRBJ1-1	CASNQLTSHSEAFF
15	TRBV6-5	-	TRBJ1-3	CASSRRDSSGNTIYF
14	TRBV6-6	-	TRBJ2-7	CASSYSDSSYEQYF
15	TRBV5-1	-	TRBJ2-5	CASSPGGGGRETQYF
14	TRBV14	once	TRBJ2-4	CASSQAGGGNIQYF
16	TRBV6-6	once	TRBJ1-2	CASSYTTRGQGYGYTF
14	TRBV6-5	-	TRBJ1-1	CASTQRGLNTEAFF
17	TRBV28	-	TRBJ1-6	CASSHGTASSYNSPLHF
14	TRBV11-2	-	TRBJ2-1	CASSLASQDNEQFF
17	TRBV28	-	TRBJ2-2	CASSLSGWGENTGELFF
14	TRBV2	-	TRBJ1-1	CASGRGGVNTEAFF
15	TRBV14	-	TRBJ1-1	CASSPNRGFWTEAFF